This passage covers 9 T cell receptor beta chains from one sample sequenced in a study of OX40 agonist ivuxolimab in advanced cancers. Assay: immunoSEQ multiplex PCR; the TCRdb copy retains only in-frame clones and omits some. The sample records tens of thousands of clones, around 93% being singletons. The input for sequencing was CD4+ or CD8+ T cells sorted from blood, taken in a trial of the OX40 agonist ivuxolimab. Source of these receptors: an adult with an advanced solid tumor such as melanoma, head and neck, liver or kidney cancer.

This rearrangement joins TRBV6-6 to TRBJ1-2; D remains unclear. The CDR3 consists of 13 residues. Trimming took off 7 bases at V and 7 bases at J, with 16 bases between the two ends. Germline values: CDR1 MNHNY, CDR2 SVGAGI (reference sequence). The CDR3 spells CASNLEGVVGYTF. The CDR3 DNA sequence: TGTGCCAGCAATTTAGAAGGTGTGGTTGGCTACACCTTC.

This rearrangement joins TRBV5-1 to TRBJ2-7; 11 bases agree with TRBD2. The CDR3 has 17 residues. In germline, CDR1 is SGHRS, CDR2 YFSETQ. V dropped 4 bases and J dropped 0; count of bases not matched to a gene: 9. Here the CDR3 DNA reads TGCGCCAGCAGCCCCCAATGGACTAGCGGGTACTCCTACGAGCAGTACTTC. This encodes CASSPQWTSGYSYEQYF.

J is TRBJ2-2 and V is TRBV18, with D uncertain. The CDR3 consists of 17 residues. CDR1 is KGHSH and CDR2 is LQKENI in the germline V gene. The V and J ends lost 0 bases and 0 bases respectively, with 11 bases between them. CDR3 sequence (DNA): TGTGCCAGCTCACCACCCGGCAGGTACGCGAACACCGGGGAGCTGTTTTTT. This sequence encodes CASSPPGRYANTGELFF. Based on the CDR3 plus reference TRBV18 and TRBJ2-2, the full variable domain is NAGVMQNPRHLVRRRGQEARLRCSPMKGHSHVYWYRQLPEEGLKFMVYLQKENIIDESGMPKERFSAEFPKEGPSILRIQQVVRGDSAAYFCASSPPGRYANTGELFFGEGSRLTVL.

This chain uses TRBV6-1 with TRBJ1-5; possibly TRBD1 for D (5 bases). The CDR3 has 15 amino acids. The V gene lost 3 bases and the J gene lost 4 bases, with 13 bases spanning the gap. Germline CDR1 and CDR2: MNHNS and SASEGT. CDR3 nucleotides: TGTGCCAGCAGTGAGGGCACAGGTGGGAATCAGCCCCAGCATTTT. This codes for CASSEGTGGNQPQHF.

The DNA for the CDR3 is TGTGCCAGCTCACCACCGGCCAGGGTGCAGGAGACCCAGTACTTC. This gives the protein CASSPPARVQETQYF. This rearrangement joins TRBV18 to TRBJ2-5, with a weak D call TRBD1 (5 bases). V lost 0 bases to trimming and J lost 5 bases, with 13 bases between them. The CDR3 is 15 residues long. CDR1 and CDR2 from the germline V gene are KGHSH and LQKENI.

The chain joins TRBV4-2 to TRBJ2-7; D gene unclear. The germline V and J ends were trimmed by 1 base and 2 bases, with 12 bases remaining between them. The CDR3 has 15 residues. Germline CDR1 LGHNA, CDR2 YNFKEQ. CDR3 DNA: TGTGCCAGCAGCCAAGTAGGCAGGTCGCCCTACGAGCAGTACTTC. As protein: CASSQVGRSPYEQYF.

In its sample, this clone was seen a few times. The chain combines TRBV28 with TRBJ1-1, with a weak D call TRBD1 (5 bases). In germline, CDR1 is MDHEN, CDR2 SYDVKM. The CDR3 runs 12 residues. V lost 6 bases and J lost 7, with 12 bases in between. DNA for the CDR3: TGTGCCAGCAGACCCCCGGGACTTGAAGCTTTCTTT. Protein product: CASRPPGLEAFF.

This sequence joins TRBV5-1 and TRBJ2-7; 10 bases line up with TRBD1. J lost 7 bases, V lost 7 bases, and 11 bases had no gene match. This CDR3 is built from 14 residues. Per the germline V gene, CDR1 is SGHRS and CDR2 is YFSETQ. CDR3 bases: TGCGCCAGCCGTCCGGGACAGGGGCCGTCGGAGCAGTACTTC. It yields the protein CASRPGQGPSEQYF.

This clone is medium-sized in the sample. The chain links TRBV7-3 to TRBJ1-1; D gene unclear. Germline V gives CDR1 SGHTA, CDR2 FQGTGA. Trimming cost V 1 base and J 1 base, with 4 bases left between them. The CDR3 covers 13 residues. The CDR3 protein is CASSLNRNTEAFF. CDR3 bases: TGTGCCAGCAGCTTAAACAGGAACACTGAAGCTTTCTTT.